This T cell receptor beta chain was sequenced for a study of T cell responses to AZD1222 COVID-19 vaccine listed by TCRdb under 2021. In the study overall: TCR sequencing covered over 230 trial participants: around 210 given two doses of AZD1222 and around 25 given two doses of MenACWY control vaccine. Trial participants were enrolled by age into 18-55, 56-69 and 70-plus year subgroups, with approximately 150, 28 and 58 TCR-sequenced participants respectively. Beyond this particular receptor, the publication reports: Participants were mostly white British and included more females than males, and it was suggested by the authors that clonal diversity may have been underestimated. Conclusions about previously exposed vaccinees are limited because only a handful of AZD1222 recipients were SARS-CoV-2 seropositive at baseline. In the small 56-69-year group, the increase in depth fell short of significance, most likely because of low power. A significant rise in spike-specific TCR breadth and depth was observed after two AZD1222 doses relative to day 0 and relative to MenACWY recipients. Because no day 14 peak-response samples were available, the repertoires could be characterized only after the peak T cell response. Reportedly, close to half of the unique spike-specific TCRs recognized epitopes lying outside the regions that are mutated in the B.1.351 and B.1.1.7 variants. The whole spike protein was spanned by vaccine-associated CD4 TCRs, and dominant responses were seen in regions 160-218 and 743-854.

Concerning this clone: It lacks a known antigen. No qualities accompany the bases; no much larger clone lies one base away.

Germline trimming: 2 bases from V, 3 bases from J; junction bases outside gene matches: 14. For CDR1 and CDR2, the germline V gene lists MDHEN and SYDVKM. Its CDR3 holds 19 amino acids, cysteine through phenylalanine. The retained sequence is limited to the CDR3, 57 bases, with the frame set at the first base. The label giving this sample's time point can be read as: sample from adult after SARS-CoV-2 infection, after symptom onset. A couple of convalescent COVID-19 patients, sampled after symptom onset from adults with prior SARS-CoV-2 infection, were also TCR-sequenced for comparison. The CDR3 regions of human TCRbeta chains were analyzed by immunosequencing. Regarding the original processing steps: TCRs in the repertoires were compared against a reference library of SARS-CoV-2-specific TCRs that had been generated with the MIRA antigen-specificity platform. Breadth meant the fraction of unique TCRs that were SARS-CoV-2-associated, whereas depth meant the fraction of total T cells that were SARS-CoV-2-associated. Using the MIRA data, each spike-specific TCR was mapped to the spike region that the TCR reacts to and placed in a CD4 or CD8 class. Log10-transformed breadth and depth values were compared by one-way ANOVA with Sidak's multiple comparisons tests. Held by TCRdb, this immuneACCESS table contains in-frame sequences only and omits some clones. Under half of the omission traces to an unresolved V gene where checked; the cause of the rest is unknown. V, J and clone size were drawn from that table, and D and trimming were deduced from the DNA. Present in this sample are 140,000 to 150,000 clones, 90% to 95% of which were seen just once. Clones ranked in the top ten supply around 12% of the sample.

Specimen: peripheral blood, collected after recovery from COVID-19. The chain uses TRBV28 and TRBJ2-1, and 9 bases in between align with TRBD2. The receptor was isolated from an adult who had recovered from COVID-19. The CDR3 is CASSLGRRLAGKVYNEQFF. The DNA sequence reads TGTGCCAGCAGTTTAGGGCGCAGGCTAGCGGGAAAGGTCTACAATGAGCAGTTCTTC.